The clone carrying this T cell receptor beta chain appeared a few times. Its antigen is as yet unknown. The investigators reverse transcribed all of the isolated RNA, so they sequenced expressed TCRB transcripts. Assay: immunoSEQ multiplex PCR; the TCRdb copy retains only in-frame clones and omits some. The data contain 620,000 or so clones, 15% to 19% of them singletons. This specimen belongs to a study of beta chain features in type 1 diabetes. Whole-study context: Healthy donors resembled patients in age, gender and cell yields. Notes on the study in general: The naive, central memory and Treg TCRB repertoires of patients appeared to be more similar to one another than those of healthy donors.

Sorting of CD4+ naive, central memory, regulatory and stem cell-like memory cells was performed via CD45RO/CCR7/CD25/CD127/CD95/CD27. This clonotype was obtained from a man aged 18 to 30 in good health. Material: naive CD4+ T cells from blood.

CDR3 DNA: TGTGCCATCAGGAGGGGTAGCGGGGACCACCAAGAGACCCAGTACTTC. Translation: CAIRRGSGDHQETQYF. V usage is TRBV10-3 and J usage is TRBJ2-5, with TRBD2 matching 8 bases. CDR1 and CDR2 (germline): ENHRY, SYGVKD. Unmatched junction bases numbered 9, after V lost 6 bases and J lost 0 bases. The CDR3 totals 16 residues.